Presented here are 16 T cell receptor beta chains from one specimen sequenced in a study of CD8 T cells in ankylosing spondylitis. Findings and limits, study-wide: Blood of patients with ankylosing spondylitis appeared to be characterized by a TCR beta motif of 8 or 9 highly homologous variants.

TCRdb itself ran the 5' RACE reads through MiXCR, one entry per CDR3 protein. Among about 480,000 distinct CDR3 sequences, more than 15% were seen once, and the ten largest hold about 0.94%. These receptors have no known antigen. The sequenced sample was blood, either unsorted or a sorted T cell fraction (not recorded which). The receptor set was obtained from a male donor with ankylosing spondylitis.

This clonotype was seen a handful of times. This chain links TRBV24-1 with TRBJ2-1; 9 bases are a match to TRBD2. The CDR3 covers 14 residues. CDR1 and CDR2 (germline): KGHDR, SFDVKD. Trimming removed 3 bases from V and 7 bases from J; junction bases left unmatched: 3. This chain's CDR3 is CATSDEREVNEQFF. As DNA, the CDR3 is TGTGCCACCAGTGATGAGCGGGAGGTTAATGAGCAGTTCTTC.

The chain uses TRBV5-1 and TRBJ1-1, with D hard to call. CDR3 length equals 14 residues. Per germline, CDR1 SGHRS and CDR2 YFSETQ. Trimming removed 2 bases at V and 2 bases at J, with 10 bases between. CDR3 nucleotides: TGCGCCAGCAGCTTACAACCAGGAAACACTGAAGCTTTCTTT. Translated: CASSLQPGNTEAFF.

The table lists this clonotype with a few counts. The CDR3, as DNA: TGTGCCAGCAGCTTGGATGAAGCTTTCTTT. It encodes CASSLDEAFF. The chain combines TRBV7-8 with TRBJ1-1; D is unresolved. With 3 bases removed from V and 7 bases from J, the gap between germline ends came to 3 bases. Per the germline V gene, CDR1 is SGHVS and CDR2 is FQNEAQ. The CDR3 has 10 amino acids.

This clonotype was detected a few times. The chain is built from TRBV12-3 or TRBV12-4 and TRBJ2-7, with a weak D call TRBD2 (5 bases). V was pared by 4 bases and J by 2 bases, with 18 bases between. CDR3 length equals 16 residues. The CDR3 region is CASSYGVAGSTYEQYF. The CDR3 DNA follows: TGTGCCAGCAGTTACGGGGTGGCAGGCTCCACCTACGAGCAGTACTTC.

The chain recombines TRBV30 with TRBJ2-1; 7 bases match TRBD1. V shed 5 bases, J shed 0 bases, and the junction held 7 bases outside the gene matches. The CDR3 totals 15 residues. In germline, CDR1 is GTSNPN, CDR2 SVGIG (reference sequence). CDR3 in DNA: TGTGCCTGGGCAATCGGGACAGCCTCCTACAATGAGCAGTTCTTC. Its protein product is CAWAIGTASYNEQFF.

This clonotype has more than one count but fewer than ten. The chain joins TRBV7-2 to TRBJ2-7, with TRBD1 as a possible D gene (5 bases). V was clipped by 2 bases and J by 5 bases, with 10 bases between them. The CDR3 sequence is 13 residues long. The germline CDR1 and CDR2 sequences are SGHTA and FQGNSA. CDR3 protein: CASSLRGRDEQYF. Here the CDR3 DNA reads TGTGCCAGCAGCTTAAGAGGCAGGGACGAGCAGTACTTC.

CDR3 in amino acids: CASSHRDSPNEKLFF. The CDR3 region has the DNA TGTGCCAGCAGCCATAGAGACAGCCCTAATGAAAAACTGTTTTTT. The chain is built from TRBV7-8 and TRBJ1-4; D is perhaps TRBD1 (5 bases). The V end was cut by 5 bases, the J end by 3 bases, with 13 bases between. This CDR3 contains 15 residues. Germline loops: CDR1 SGHVS, CDR2 FQNEAQ.

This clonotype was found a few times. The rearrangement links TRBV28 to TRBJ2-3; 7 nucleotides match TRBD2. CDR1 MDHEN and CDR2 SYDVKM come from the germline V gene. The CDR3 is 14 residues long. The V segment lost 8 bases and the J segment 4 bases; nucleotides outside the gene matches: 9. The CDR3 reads CASYRGGSADTQYF. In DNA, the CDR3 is TGTGCCAGCTACCGTGGCGGGAGTGCAGATACGCAGTATTTT.

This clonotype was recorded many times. Written as DNA, the CDR3 is TGTGCCATCTTTAGGGCATCTAACTATGGCTACACCTTC. Amino acids: CAIFRASNYGYTF. The chain has TRBV10-3 and TRBJ1-2; D is unclear. The CDR3 is made up of 13 amino acids. Looked up from germline, CDR1 is ENHRY and CDR2 is SYGVKD. V gave up 8 bases and J gave up 0 bases, with 10 bases separating them.

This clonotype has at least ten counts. CDR3 loop: CSVVQNSGNTIYF. CDR3 coding DNA: TGCAGCGTTGTTCAGAACTCTGGAAACACCATATATTTT. The chain employs TRBV29-1 and TRBJ1-3; D is undetermined. Trimming removed 4 bases from V and 0 bases from J, with 7 bases in between. The germline gives CDR1 SQVTM, CDR2 ANQGSEA. The CDR3 consists of 13 residues.

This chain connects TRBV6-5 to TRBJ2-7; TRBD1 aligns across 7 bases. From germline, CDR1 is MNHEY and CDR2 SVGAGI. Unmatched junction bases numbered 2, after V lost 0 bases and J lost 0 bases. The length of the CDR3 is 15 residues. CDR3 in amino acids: CASSYSGTVSYEQYF. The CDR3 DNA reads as TGTGCCAGCAGTTACTCCGGGACAGTCTCCTACGAGCAGTACTTC.

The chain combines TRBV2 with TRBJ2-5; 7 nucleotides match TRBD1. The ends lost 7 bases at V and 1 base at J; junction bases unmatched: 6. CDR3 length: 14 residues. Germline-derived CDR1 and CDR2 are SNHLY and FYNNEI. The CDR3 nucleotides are TGTGCCAGCAATCAACAGGGGCCCCAAGAGACCCAGTACTTC. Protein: CASNQQGPQETQYF.

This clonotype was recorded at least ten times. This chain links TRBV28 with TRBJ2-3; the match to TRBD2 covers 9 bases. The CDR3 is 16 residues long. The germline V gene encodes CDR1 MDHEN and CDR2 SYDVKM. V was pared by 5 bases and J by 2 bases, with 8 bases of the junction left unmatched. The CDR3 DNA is TGTGCCAGCAGTCCCCCGGCTAGCGGGATCACAGATACGCAGTATTTT. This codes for CASSPPASGITDTQYF. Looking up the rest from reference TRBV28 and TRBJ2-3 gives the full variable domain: DVKVTQSSRYLVKRTGEKVFLECVQDMDHENMFWYRQDPGLGLRLIYFSYDVKMKEKGDIPEGYSVSREKKERFSLILESASTNQTSMYLCASSPPASGITDTQYFGPGTRLTVL.

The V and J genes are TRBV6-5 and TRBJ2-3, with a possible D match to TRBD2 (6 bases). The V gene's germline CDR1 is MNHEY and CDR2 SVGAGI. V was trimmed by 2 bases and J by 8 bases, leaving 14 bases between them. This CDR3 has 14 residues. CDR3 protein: CASSYVGGEGTQYF. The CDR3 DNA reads TGTGCCAGCAGTTACGTGGGCGGGGAAGGTACGCAGTATTTT.

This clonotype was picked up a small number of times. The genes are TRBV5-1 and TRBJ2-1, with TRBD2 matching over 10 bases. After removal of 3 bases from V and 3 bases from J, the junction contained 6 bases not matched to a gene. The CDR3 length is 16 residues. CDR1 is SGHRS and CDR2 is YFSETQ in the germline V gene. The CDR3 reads CASSSQREGRYNEQFF. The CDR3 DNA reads TGCGCCAGCAGCTCGCAGCGGGAGGGCCGCTACAATGAGCAGTTCTTC.

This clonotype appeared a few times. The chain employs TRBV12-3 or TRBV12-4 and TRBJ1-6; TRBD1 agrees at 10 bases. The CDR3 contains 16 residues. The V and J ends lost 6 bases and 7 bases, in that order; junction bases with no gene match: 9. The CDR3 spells CASSTRQGAWNSPLHF. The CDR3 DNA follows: TGTGCCAGCAGCACTAGACAGGGGGCCTGGAATTCACCCCTCCACTTT.